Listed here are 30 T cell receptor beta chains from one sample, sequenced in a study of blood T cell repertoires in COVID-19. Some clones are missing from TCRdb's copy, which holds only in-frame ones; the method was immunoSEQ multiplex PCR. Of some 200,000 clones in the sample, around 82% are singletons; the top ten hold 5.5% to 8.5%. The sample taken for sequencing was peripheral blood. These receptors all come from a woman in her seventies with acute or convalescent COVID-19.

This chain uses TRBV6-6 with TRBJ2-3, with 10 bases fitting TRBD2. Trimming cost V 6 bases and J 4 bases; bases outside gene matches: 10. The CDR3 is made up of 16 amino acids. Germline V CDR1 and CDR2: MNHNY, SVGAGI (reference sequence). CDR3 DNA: TGTGCCAGCAGCCGAGGAGAAGCGGGGGGGCCAGATACGCAGTATTTT. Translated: CASSRGEAGGPDTQYF.

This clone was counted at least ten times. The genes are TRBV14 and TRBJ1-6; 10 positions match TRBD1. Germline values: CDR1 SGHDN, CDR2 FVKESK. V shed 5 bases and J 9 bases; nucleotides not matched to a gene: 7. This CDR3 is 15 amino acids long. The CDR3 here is CASSSTDRGLSPLHF. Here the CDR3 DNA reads TGTGCCAGCAGCTCCACCGACAGGGGGCTTTCACCCCTCCACTTT.

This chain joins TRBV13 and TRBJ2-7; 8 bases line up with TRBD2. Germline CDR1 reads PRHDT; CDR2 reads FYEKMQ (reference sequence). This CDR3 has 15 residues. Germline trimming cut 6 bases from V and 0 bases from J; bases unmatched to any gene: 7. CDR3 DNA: TGTGCCAGCAGTTCGAGCGGGGGAGGCTCCTACGAGCAGTACGTC. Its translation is CASSSSGGGSYEQYV.

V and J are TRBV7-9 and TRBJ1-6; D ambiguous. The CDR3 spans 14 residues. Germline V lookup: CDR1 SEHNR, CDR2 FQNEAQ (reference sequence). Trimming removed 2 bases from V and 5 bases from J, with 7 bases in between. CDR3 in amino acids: CASSLIQDNSPLHF. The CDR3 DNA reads TGTGCCAGCAGCTTAATTCAGGATAATTCACCCCTCCACTTT. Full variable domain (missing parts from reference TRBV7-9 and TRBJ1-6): DTGVSQNPRHKITKRGQNVTFRCDPISEHNRLYWYRQTLGQGPEFLTYFQNEAQLEKSRLLSDRFSAERPKGSFSTLEIQRTEQGDSAMYLCASSLIQDNSPLHFGNGTRLTVT.

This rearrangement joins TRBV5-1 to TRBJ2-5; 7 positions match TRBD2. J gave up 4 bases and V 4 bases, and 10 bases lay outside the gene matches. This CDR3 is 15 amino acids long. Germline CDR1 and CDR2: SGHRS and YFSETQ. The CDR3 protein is CASSQQSGEGETQYF. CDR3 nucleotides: TGCGCCAGCAGCCAACAAAGCGGGGAGGGAGAGACCCAGTACTTC.

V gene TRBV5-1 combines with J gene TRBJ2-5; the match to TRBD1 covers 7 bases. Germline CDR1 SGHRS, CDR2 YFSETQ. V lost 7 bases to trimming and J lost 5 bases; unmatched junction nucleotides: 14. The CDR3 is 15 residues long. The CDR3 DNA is TGCGCCAGCCTTGGTACAGGGGAGCGGCGGGAGACCCAGTACTTC. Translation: CASLGTGERRETQYF.

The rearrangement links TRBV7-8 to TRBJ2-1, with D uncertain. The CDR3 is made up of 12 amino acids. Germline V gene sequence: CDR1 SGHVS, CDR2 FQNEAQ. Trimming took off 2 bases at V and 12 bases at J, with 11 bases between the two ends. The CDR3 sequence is CASSLSAIGQFF. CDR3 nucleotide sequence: TGTGCCAGCAGCTTATCAGCGATTGGGCAGTTCTTC.

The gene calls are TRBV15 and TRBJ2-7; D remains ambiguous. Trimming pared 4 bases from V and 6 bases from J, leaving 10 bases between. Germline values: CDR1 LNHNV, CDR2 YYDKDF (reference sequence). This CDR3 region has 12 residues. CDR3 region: CATSTTSGEQYV. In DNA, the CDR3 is TGTGCCACCAGCACTACGAGTGGCGAGCAGTACGTC.

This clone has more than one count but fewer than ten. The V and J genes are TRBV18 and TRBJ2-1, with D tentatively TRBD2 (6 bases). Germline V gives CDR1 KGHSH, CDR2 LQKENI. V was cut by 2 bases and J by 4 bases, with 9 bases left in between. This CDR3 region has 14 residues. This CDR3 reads CASSPGGVYNEQFF. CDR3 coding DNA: TGTGCCAGCTCACCAGGCGGGGTGTACAATGAGCAGTTCTTC.

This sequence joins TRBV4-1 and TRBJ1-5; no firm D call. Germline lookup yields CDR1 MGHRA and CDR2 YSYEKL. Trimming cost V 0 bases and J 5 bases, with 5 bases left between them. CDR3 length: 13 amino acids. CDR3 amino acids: CASSQDSYQPQHF. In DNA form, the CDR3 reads TGCGCCAGCAGCCAAGATTCCTATCAGCCCCAGCATTTT.

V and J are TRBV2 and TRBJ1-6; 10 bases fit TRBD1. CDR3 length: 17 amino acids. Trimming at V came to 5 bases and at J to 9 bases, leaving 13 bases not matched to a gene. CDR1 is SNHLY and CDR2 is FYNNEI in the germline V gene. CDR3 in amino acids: CASSFIRDRGIGSPLHF. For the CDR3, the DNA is TGTGCCAGCAGTTTTATCCGGGACAGGGGCATAGGTTCACCCCTCCACTTT. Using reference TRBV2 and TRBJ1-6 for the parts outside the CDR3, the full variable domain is EPEVTQTPSHQVTQMGQEVILRCVPISNHLYFYWYRQILGQKVEFLVSFYNNEISEKSEIFDDQFSVERPDGSNFTLKIRSTKLEDSAMYFCASSFIRDRGIGSPLHFGNGTRLTVT.

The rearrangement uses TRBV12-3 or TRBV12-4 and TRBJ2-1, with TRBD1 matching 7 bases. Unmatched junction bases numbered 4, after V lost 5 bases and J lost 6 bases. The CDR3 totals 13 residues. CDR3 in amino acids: CASSLDRLNEQFF. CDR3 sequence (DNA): TGTGCCAGCAGTCTGGACAGGCTCAATGAGCAGTTCTTC.

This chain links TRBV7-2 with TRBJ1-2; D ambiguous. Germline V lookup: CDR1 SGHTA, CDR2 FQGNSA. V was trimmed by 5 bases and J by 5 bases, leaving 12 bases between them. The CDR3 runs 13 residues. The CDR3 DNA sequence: TGTGCCAGCAGCCCAGAGGGAAGGTATGGCTACACCTTC. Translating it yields CASSPEGRYGYTF. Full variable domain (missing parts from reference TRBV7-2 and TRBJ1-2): GAGVSQSPSNKVTEKGKDVELRCDPISGHTALYWYRQSLGQGLEFLIYFQGNSAPDKSGLPSDRFSAERTGGSVSTLTIQRTQQEDSAVYLCASSPEGRYGYTFGSGTRLTVV.

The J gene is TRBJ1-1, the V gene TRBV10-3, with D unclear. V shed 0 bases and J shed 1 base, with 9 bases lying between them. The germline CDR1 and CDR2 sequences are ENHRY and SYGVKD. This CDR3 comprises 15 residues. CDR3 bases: TGTGCCATCAGTGAGTCGAACACAGCGAACACTGAAGCTTTCTTT. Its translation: CAISESNTANTEAFF.

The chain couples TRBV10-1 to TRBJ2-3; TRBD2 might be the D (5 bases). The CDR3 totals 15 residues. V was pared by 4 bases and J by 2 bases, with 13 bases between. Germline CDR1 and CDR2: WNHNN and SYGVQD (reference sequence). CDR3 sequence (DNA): TGCGCCAGCAGTGTTGGCGGCGGGTACACAGATACGCAGTATTTT. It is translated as CASSVGGGYTDTQYF.

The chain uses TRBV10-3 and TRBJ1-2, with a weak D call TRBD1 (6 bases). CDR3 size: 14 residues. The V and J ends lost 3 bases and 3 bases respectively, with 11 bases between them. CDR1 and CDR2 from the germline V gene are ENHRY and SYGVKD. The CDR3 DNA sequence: TGTGCCATCAGTGAAAGACAGGCCGACTATGGCTACACCTTC. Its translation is CAISERQADYGYTF.

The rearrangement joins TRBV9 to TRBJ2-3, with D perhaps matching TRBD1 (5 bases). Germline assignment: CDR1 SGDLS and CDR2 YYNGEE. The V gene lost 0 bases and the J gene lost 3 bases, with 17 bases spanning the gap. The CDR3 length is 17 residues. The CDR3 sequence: CASSVEGDDSLTDTQYF. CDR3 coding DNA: TGTGCCAGCAGCGTAGAGGGCGACGACAGTTTGACAGATACGCAGTATTTT.

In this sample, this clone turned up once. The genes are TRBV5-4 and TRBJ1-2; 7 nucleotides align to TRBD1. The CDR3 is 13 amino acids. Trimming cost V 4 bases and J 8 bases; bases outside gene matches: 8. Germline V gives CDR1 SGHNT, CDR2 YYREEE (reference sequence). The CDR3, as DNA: TGTGCCAGCAGCGAGGGACAGAGACGCGGCTACACCTTC. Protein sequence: CASSEGQRRGYTF.

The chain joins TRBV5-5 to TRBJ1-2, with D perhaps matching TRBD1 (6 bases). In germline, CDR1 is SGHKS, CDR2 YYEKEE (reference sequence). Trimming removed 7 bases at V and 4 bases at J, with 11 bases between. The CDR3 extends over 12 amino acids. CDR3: CASLGGVYGYTF. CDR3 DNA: TGTGCCAGCCTAGGGGGGGTCTATGGCTACACCTTC.

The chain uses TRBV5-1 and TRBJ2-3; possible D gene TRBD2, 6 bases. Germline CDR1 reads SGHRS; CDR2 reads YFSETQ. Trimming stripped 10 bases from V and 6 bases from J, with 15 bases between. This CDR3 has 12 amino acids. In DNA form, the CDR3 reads TGCGCCTCGGGGGTCGTCACGGATACGCAGTATTTT. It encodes CASGVVTDTQYF.

This CDR3 is CASRLGGDYGYTF. In DNA, the CDR3 is TGTGCCAGCAGGCTGGGGGGGGACTATGGCTACACCTTC. The chain uses TRBV12-3 or TRBV12-4 and TRBJ1-2; D is perhaps TRBD1 (5 bases). V lost 6 bases to trimming and J lost 3 bases, with 11 bases between them. The CDR3 covers 13 residues.

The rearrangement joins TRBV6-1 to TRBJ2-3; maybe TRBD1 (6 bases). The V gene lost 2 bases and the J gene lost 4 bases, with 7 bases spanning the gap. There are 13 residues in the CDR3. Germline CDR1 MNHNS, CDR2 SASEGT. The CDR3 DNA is TGTGCCAGCAGTGAACCAGGGGCAGATACGCAGTATTTT. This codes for CASSEPGADTQYF.

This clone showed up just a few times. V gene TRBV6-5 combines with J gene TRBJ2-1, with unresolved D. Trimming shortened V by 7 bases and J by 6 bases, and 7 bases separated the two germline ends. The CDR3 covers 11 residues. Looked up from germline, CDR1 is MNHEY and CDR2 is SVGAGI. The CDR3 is CASTKLNEQFF. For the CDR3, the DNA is TGTGCCAGCACCAAACTCAATGAGCAGTTCTTC.

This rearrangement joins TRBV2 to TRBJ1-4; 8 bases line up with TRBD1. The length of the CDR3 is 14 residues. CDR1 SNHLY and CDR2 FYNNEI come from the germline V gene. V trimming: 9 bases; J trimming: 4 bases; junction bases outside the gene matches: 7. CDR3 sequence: CASTADRGNEKLFF. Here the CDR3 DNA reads TGTGCCAGTACTGCTGACAGGGGTAATGAAAAACTGTTTTTT.

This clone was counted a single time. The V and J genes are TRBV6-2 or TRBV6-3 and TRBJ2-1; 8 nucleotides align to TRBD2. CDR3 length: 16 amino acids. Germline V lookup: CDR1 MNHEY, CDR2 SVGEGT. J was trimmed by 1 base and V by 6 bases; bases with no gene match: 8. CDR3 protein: CASSSYLAGSYNEQFF. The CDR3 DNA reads TGTGCCAGCAGCTCATATTTAGCGGGGTCCTACAATGAGCAGTTCTTC.

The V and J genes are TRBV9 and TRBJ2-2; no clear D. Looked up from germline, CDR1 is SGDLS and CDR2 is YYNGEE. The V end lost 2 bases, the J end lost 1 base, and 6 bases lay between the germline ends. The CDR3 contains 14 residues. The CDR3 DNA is TGTGCCAGCAGCGTTTCCTTGAACACCGGGGAGCTGTTTTTT. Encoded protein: CASSVSLNTGELFF.

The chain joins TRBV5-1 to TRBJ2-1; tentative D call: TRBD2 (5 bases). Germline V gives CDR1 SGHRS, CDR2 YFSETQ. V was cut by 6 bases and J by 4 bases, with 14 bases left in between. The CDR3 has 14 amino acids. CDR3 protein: CASTEGRGYNEQFF. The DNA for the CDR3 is TGCGCCAGCACTGAGGGTCGGGGTTACAATGAGCAGTTCTTC.

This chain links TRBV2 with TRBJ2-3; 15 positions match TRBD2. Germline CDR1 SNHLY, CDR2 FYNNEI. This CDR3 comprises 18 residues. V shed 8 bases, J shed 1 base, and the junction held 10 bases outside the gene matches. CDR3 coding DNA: TGTGCCAGCTGTCGAGGACTAGCGGGGGGGGGTGGCACAGATACGCAGTATTTT. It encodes CASCRGLAGGGGTDTQYF.

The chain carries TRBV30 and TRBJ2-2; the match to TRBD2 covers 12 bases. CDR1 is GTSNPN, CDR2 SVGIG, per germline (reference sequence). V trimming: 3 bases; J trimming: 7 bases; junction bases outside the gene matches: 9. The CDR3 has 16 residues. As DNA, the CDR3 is TGTGCCTGGAGCGACCTAGCGGGGGGGCGAGGCGGGGAGCTGTTTTTT. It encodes CAWSDLAGGRGGELFF.

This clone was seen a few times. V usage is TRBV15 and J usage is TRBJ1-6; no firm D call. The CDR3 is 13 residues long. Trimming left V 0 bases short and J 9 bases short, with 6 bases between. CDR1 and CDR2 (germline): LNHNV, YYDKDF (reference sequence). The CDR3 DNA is TGTGCCACCAGCAGAGAGGCCTTTTCACCCCTCCACTTT. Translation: CATSREAFSPLHF.